Shown below are 16 T cell receptor beta chains from a single sample sequenced in a study of chemoradiotherapy in HPV16-positive cancers. This table comes from immunoSEQ multiplex PCR, and its TCRdb copy is limited to in-frame clones, with some not included. The sample yields roughly 300 clones, approximately 91% seen once. Specimen: tumor tissue, collected from a patient who underwent chemoradiotherapy. All receptors derive from a human donor with HPV-associated anogenital cancer.

This chain connects TRBV5-1 to TRBJ2-1, with D tentatively TRBD1 (6 bases). V gave up 2 bases and J gave up 2 bases, with 11 bases separating them. CDR3 length: 15 residues. Per germline, CDR1 SGHRS and CDR2 YFSETQ. CDR3 DNA sequence: TGCGCCAGCAGCTTCACAGGGAGTACCTACAATGAGCAGTTCTTC. Its translation is CASSFTGSTYNEQFF. Complete variable domain (other parts from reference TRBV5-1 and TRBJ2-1): KAGVTQTPRYLIKTRGQQVTLSCSPISGHRSVSWYQQTPGQGLQFLFEYFSETQRNKGNFPGRFSGRQFSNSRSEMNVSTLELGDSALYLCASSFTGSTYNEQFFGPGTRLTVL.

The chain is built from TRBV6-6 and TRBJ1-2; tentatively, D is TRBD1 (6 bases). CDR1 is MNHNY, CDR2 SVGAGI, per germline (reference sequence). The length of the CDR3 is 16 residues. V shed 6 bases and J shed 1 base, with 18 bases lying between them. The chain's CDR3 is CASSPPPGAYNYGYTF. Here the CDR3 DNA reads TGTGCCAGCAGCCCACCACCGGGGGCGTATAACTATGGCTACACCTTC.

This clone was seen just once. The chain has TRBV19 and TRBJ1-1; a possible D gene is TRBD1 (6 bases). Trimming took off 3 bases at V and 5 bases at J, with 25 bases between the two ends. The germline CDR1 and CDR2 sequences are LNHDA and SQIVND (reference sequence). The CDR3 covers 18 residues. The CDR3 spells CASSIAAEGGIVRTEAFF. The DNA of the CDR3 is TGTGCCAGTAGTATTGCGGCCGAGGGGGGAATCGTTAGAACTGAAGCTTTCTTT.

The V gene is TRBV21-1, the J gene TRBJ2-3. TRBV21-1 is assigned pseudogene status. The CDR3 sequence is 10 residues long. CDR3 sequence: CASSRVTQYF. CDR3 sequence (DNA): TGTGCCAGCAGCAGGGTTACGCAGTATTTT.

J is TRBJ1-2 and V is TRBV5-6; D is unclear. Trimming shortened V by 4 bases and J by 4 bases, and 11 bases separated the two germline ends. CDR3 size: 13 residues. Germline CDR1 and CDR2: SGHDT and YYEEEE. CDR3 sequence (DNA): TGTGCCAGCAGCCTCAACAGAGCCTATGGCTACACCTTC. Amino acids: CASSLNRAYGYTF.

This sequence joins TRBV6-4 and TRBJ2-3; D unclear. V gave up 0 bases and J gave up 4 bases, with 11 bases separating them. Germline V gene sequence: CDR1 MRHNA, CDR2 SNTAGT. The CDR3 spans 15 residues. This chain's CDR3 is CASSDSLGASDTQYF. CDR3 in DNA: TGTGCCAGCAGTGACTCGCTAGGTGCCTCAGATACGCAGTATTTT.

This clone has a single count. The V and J genes are TRBV27 and TRBJ2-1; D unresolved. The CDR3 loop spans 15 amino acids. Germline loops: CDR1 MNHEY, CDR2 SMNVEV (reference sequence). V shed 2 bases and J shed 1 base, with 9 bases lying between them. The CDR3 DNA follows: TGTGCCAGCAGTTTACGCGGTGTATCCTACAATGAGCAGTTCTTC. It translates to CASSLRGVSYNEQFF.

V and J are TRBV29-1 and TRBJ2-2; possible D gene TRBD2, 6 bases. Trimming cost V 6 bases and J 3 bases, with 14 bases left between them. CDR1 and CDR2 (germline): SQVTM, ANQGSEA. This CDR3 is 14 amino acids long. CDR3 protein: CSVGGTVYTGELFF. The CDR3 DNA reads as TGCAGCGTGGGGGGTACCGTGTACACCGGGGAGCTGTTTTTT.

V is TRBV19 and J is TRBJ1-1; D unresolved. The CDR3 length is 13 residues. Germline loops: CDR1 LNHDA, CDR2 SQIVND (reference sequence). V was cut by 4 bases and J by 0 bases, with 6 bases left in between. The CDR3 reads CASSSQLNTEAFF. The CDR3 nucleotides read TGTGCCAGTAGTAGCCAGCTGAACACTGAAGCTTTCTTT. Looking up the rest from reference TRBV19 and TRBJ1-1 gives the full variable domain: DGGITQSPKYLFRKEGQNVTLSCEQNLNHDAMYWYRQDPGQGLRLIYYSQIVNDFQKGDIAEGYSVSREKKESFPLTVTSAQKNPTAFYLCASSSQLNTEAFFGQGTRLTVV.

The rearrangement joins TRBV5-1 to TRBJ2-1, with D possibly being TRBD1 or TRBD2 (5 bases each). V was trimmed by 4 bases and J by 9 bases, leaving 23 bases between them. CDR1 is SGHRS and CDR2 is YFSETQ in the germline V gene. The CDR3 runs 16 residues. The CDR3 coding sequence is TGCGCCAGCAGCCCCTCCGGGGCCAGCGGTGGCGGTGAGCAGTTCTTC. Its protein is CASSPSGASGGGEQFF.

This clone was seen once. The rearrangement uses TRBV7-6 and TRBJ1-1, with unresolved D. Germline CDR1 is SGHVS and CDR2 is FNYEAQ. V shed 7 bases and J shed 6 bases, with 15 bases lying between them. The CDR3 is 13 amino acids. CDR3: CASTRYGLAEAFF. The CDR3 nucleotides are TGTGCCAGCACGAGGTACGGCTTGGCTGAAGCTTTCTTT.

The V call is TRBV28, the J call TRBJ2-7, with 15 bases identical to TRBD2. Germline V lookup: CDR1 MDHEN, CDR2 SYDVKM. CDR3 length equals 16 residues. V lost 4 bases and J lost 3; bases outside the gene matches: 4. The CDR3 region is CASSSGTSGGNYEQYF. The CDR3 DNA sequence: TGTGCCAGCAGTTCCGGGACTAGCGGGGGGAACTACGAGCAGTACTTC.

The chain recombines TRBV6-4 with TRBJ2-1; 12 positions match TRBD2. The ends lost 5 bases at V and 9 bases at J; junction bases unmatched: 5. The CDR3 loop spans 14 amino acids. Germline assignment: CDR1 MRHNA and CDR2 SNTAGT. The CDR3 loop is CASSSSGGAGEQFF. CDR3 DNA: TGTGCCAGCAGTTCTAGCGGGGGGGCCGGTGAGCAGTTCTTC.

The chain links TRBV9 to TRBJ2-6, with 9 bases matching TRBD1. V lost 4 bases, J lost 1 base, and 6 bases stayed unmatched. CDR1 SGDLS and CDR2 YYNGEE come from the germline V gene. The CDR3 is 17 residues long. DNA of the CDR3: TGTGCCAGCAGCCTCTCGGACAGGGGATCTGGGGCCAACGTCCTGACTTTC. This encodes CASSLSDRGSGANVLTF.

This clone was picked up one time. V usage is TRBV4-3 and J usage is TRBJ2-7; D unresolved. CDR3 length: 15 amino acids. Germline V gives CDR1 LGHNA, CDR2 YSLEER. V was shortened by 0 bases and J by 2 bases, with 11 bases between the two germline ends. The CDR3 region is CASSQEFGEPYEQYF. In DNA form, the CDR3 reads TGCGCCAGCAGCCAAGAGTTTGGGGAACCCTACGAGCAGTACTTC.

This CDR3 is CASSRQGNSPLHF. The CDR3 coding sequence is TGCGCCAGCAGCCGACAGGGTAATTCACCCCTCCACTTT. This chain connects TRBV5-1 to TRBJ1-6; 7 bases agree with TRBD1. Germline V gene lookup returns CDR1 SGHRS and CDR2 YFSETQ. The CDR3 contains 13 residues. Losses at the gene ends were 4 bases for V and 6 bases for J; bases not matched to a gene: 1. The complete variable domain, with remaining parts taken from reference TRBV5-1 and TRBJ1-6, reads KAGVTQTPRYLIKTRGQQVTLSCSPISGHRSVSWYQQTPGQGLQFLFEYFSETQRNKGNFPGRFSGRQFSNSRSEMNVSTLELGDSALYLCASSRQGNSPLHFGNGTRLTVT.